Below are 32 T cell receptor beta chains sequenced from a single sample in a study of blood T cells in healthy people across ages. It was with a sample-barcoded 5' primer and a J-beta primer mix that a second PCR of roughly 6 to 12 cycles was run. MiXCR, run by TCRdb on the 5' RACE reads, gives a single entry per CDR3 protein. The table shows some 780,000 distinct CDR3 sequences, with about 61% occurring only once. Source material: blood. Receptor source: a man aged 35-49 years in good health.

In its sample, this clonotype was seen once. The chain uses TRBV29-1 and TRBJ2-3; no reliable D call. The V end was cut by 7 bases, the J end by 0 bases, with 17 bases between. The CDR3 extends over 15 amino acids. The germline V gene encodes CDR1 SQVTM and CDR2 ANQGSEA. CDR3 bases: TGCAGCGGGAGAATCGGGTTGAGTAGCACAGATACGCAGTATTTT. Its protein is CSGRIGLSSTDTQYF.

J is TRBJ1-5 and V is TRBV4-3, with TRBD1 matching over 9 bases. CDR1 and CDR2 from the germline V gene are LGHNA and YSLEER. V trimming: 7 bases; J trimming: 4 bases; junction bases outside the gene matches: 8. CDR3 length: 15 residues. CDR3 sequence: CASILGTGTNQPQHF. The CDR3 nucleotides read TGCGCCAGCATCCTTGGGACAGGGACAAATCAGCCCCAGCATTTT.

The rearrangement links TRBV6-5 to TRBJ1-2; D unresolved. Per germline, CDR1 MNHEY and CDR2 SVGAGI. This CDR3 is built from 13 residues. Trimming took off 0 bases at V and 3 bases at J, with 5 bases between the two ends. CDR3 protein: CASSYSDHYGYTF. The CDR3 DNA sequence: TGTGCCAGCAGTTACTCGGACCACTATGGCTACACCTTC.

The chain combines TRBV18 with TRBJ2-3, with 7 positions matching TRBD2. The length of the CDR3 is 18 residues. The V segment lost 4 bases and the J segment 4 bases; nucleotides outside the gene matches: 17. Germline assignment: CDR1 KGHSH and CDR2 LQKENI. DNA for the CDR3: TGTGCCAGCTCACAGAGGACTAGGGCTGAGACTAAAGCAGATACGCAGTATTTT. Translating gives CASSQRTRAETKADTQYF.

The chain uses TRBV7-3 and TRBJ2-5; TRBD2 aligns across 14 bases. The V gene end was trimmed by 5 bases and the J gene end by 11 bases; junction bases not matched to a gene: 13. Germline V gives CDR1 SGHTA, CDR2 FQGTGA. The CDR3 has 16 residues. The CDR3 bases are TGTGCCAGCAGCCAAGGGCCGGGACTAGCGGGAGTAGGGCAGTACTTC. It yields the protein CASSQGPGLAGVGQYF.

V gene TRBV25-1 combines with J gene TRBJ1-6, with no clear D. This CDR3 region has 14 residues. V gave up 3 bases and J gave up 5 bases, with 8 bases separating them. Germline V gene sequence: CDR1 MGHDK, CDR2 SYGVNS. For the CDR3, the DNA is TGTGCCAGCAGTGAGGCACTAAATAATTCACCCCTCCACTTT. Amino acid sequence: CASSEALNNSPLHF.

The chain couples TRBV20-1 to TRBJ2-1; 9 bases agree with TRBD2. Germline trimming cut 3 bases from V and 10 bases from J; bases unmatched to any gene: 16. The CDR3 length is 16 residues. The germline V gene encodes CDR1 DFQATT and CDR2 SNEGSKA (reference sequence). In DNA form, the CDR3 reads TGCAGTGCTAGCCGATCAAGGGGACTAGCTCAAGGGGAGCAGTTCTTC. Translating it yields CSASRSRGLAQGEQFF.

This clonotype turned up a few times. The chain couples TRBV6-6 to TRBJ1-6; 9 bases are a match to TRBD1. Germline V gene lookup returns CDR1 MNHNY and CDR2 SVGAGI (reference sequence). The CDR3 length is 14 residues. Trimming took 8 bases from V and 9 from J; bases not matched to a gene: 8. The CDR3 is CASEAGTGISPLHF. The DNA for the CDR3 is TGTGCCAGCGAAGCCGGGACAGGGATTTCACCCCTCCACTTT.

This chain joins TRBV9 and TRBJ2-1; D is undetermined. V lost 4 bases and J lost 4, with 12 bases in between. This CDR3 region has 14 residues. The germline CDR1 and CDR2 sequences are SGDLS and YYNGEE. CDR3 sequence (DNA): TGTGCCAGCAGCTTCTTCGACCGGTACAATGAGCAGTTCTTC. Translated, it gives CASSFFDRYNEQFF.

There are a few counts of this clonotype. The V and J genes are TRBV4-3 and TRBJ2-5; tentative D call: TRBD2 (5 bases). The germline V and J ends were trimmed by 0 bases and 0 bases, with 17 bases remaining between them. The CDR3 covers 18 residues. Germline V CDR1 and CDR2: LGHNA, YSLEER. CDR3 residues: CASSQELTLIGDQETQYF. CDR3 DNA sequence: TGCGCCAGCAGCCAAGAGCTCACTCTCATCGGGGACCAAGAGACCCAGTACTTC.

The chain is built from TRBV7-9 and TRBJ2-7; 7 nucleotides match TRBD1. There are 16 residues in the CDR3. V was clipped by 1 base and J by 3 bases; unmatched bases: 9. The germline V gene encodes CDR1 SEHNR and CDR2 FQNEAQ (reference sequence). DNA of the CDR3: TGTGCCAGCAGCTTAGTAGGGACAGCTCTTTTCTACGAGCAGTACTTC. Its translation: CASSLVGTALFYEQYF.

This clonotype was picked up a small number of times. This sequence joins TRBV29-1 and TRBJ2-3, with 8 bases aligning to TRBD2. Germline V gene sequence: CDR1 SQVTM, CDR2 ANQGSEA. The V segment lost 6 bases and the J segment 5 bases; nucleotides outside the gene matches: 10. There are 14 residues in the CDR3. CDR3 in amino acids: CSVRPAGVGDTQYF. The CDR3 DNA reads as TGCAGCGTACGACCAGCGGGGGTTGGAGATACGCAGTATTTT.

This clonotype was detected a few times. This chain uses TRBV19 with TRBJ2-3, with 11 bases lining up with TRBD2. CDR3 size: 16 residues. V lost 5 bases to trimming and J lost 3 bases; unmatched junction nucleotides: 7. Germline lookup yields CDR1 LNHDA and CDR2 SQIVND (reference sequence). CDR3 protein: CASSSSGRLGTDTQYF. As DNA, the CDR3 is TGTGCCAGTAGTTCTAGCGGGAGGCTCGGAACAGATACGCAGTATTTT.

This clonotype was counted a few times. The CDR3 loop is CASSLDGWGNEQFF. CDR3 coding DNA: TGTGCCAGCAGCTTAGACGGCTGGGGCAATGAGCAGTTCTTC. The rearrangement uses TRBV7-9 and TRBJ2-1; D unresolved. The CDR3 covers 14 residues. V lost 1 base, J lost 6 bases, and 10 bases lay in between. Germline-derived CDR1 and CDR2 are SEHNR and FQNEAQ (reference sequence).

This clonotype showed up many times. The chain employs TRBV6-2 or TRBV6-3 and TRBJ2-2, with 9 bases that match TRBD2. The CDR3 is 17 amino acids. V lost 4 bases and J lost 6; bases outside the gene matches: 12. Germline values: CDR1 MNHEY, CDR2 SVGEGT. The CDR3 protein is CASSSLQAGGQPGELFF. DNA of the CDR3: TGTGCCAGCAGTTCCCTCCAAGCGGGAGGCCAACCCGGGGAGCTGTTTTTT.

There are a few counts of this clonotype. The CDR3 nucleotides are TGTGCCAGCAGTCCGGGACAGCTTTATGAAAAACTGTTTTTT. It encodes CASSPGQLYEKLFF. The V and J genes are TRBV2 and TRBJ1-4, with 7 bases fitting TRBD1. The CDR3 runs 14 residues. J gave up 6 bases and V 5 bases, and 6 bases lay outside the gene matches. The germline V gene encodes CDR1 SNHLY and CDR2 FYNNEI.

The V call is TRBV4-3, the J call TRBJ2-3, with 11 bases identical to TRBD2. The V and J ends lost 4 bases and 2 bases, in that order; junction bases with no gene match: 8. The CDR3 extends over 17 amino acids. Looked up from germline, CDR1 is LGHNA and CDR2 is YSLEER. CDR3 nucleotides: TGCGCCAGCAGCCCACAACTAGCGGGAGTATCCACAGATACGCAGTATTTT. It encodes CASSPQLAGVSTDTQYF.

The chain couples TRBV28 to TRBJ2-3; 9 bases match TRBD1. Looked up from germline, CDR1 is MDHEN and CDR2 is SYDVKM. V trimming: 4 bases; J trimming: 7 bases; junction bases outside the gene matches: 6. The CDR3 has 14 amino acids. The CDR3 sequence is CASSSGTGSHTQYF. CDR3 DNA sequence: TGTGCCAGCAGTTCCGGGACAGGGTCACATACGCAGTATTTT.

The DNA of the CDR3 is TGTGCCAGCAGCCGTGATGAAAAACTGTTTTTT. Encoded protein: CASSRDEKLFF. The chain couples TRBV4-2 to TRBJ1-4; no reliable D call. V was pared by 4 bases and J by 6 bases, with 3 bases between. The CDR3 is 11 amino acids. The germline V gene has CDR1 LGHNA and CDR2 YNFKEQ.

CDR3: CSARGDRPTYEQYF. The CDR3 coding sequence is TGCAGTGCTAGAGGGGACAGGCCCACCTACGAGCAGTACTTC. The genes are TRBV20-1 and TRBJ2-7; TRBD1 matches at 8 bases. This CDR3 has 14 residues. Looked up from germline, CDR1 is DFQATT and CDR2 is SNEGSKA (reference sequence). The V segment lost 1 base and the J segment 2 bases; nucleotides outside the gene matches: 4.

The chain couples TRBV5-1 to TRBJ2-1; D not resolved. V was trimmed by 0 bases and J by 4 bases, leaving 14 bases between them. CDR1 is SGHRS, CDR2 YFSETQ, per germline. The CDR3 totals 16 residues. CDR3 region: CASSLVSSLGYNEQFF. CDR3 bases: TGCGCCAGCAGCTTGGTTTCAAGCCTGGGATACAATGAGCAGTTCTTC.

The genes are TRBV7-2 and TRBJ1-6; D is undetermined. Germline V CDR1 and CDR2: SGHTA, FQGNSA. The CDR3 sequence is 14 residues long. V was clipped by 3 bases and J by 8 bases, with 11 bases between them. The CDR3 DNA sequence: TGTGCCAGCAGCTTGAGGCCAGAGGATTCACCCCTCCACTTT. It yields the protein CASSLRPEDSPLHF.

In its sample, this clonotype was seen a few times. The gene calls are TRBV5-1 and TRBJ1-1; D is possibly TRBD1 (6 bases). Germline values: CDR1 SGHRS, CDR2 YFSETQ. The V gene lost 2 bases and the J gene lost 1 base, with 18 bases spanning the gap. CDR3 length: 17 amino acids. The CDR3 nucleotides are TGCGCCAGCAGCTTATACAGGACAGTGGGGGAGAACACTGAAGCTTTCTTT. Its protein is CASSLYRTVGENTEAFF.

The chain links TRBV3-1 to TRBJ2-1; 8 bases are a match to TRBD1. Germline V gene data show CDR1 as LGHDT and CDR2 as YNNKEL (reference sequence). The CDR3 is made up of 15 amino acids. V lost 2 bases and J lost 5; bases outside the gene matches: 5. This CDR3 reads CASSQRQGRDNEQFF. CDR3 bases: TGTGCCAGCAGCCAACGACAGGGGCGTGACAATGAGCAGTTCTTC.

The rearrangement links TRBV4-2 to TRBJ2-1; no firm D call. CDR3 length: 13 residues. Germline CDR1 reads LGHNA; CDR2 reads YNFKEQ. V gave up 4 bases and J gave up 3 bases, with 7 bases separating them. The DNA for the CDR3 is TGTGCCAGCAGCCCCGCTTACTACAATGAGCAGTTCTTC. This encodes CASSPAYYNEQFF.

This clonotype was seen only a few times. The chain joins TRBV4-2 to TRBJ2-7; D not resolved. This CDR3 contains 14 residues. The germline CDR1 and CDR2 sequences are LGHNA and YNFKEQ. V was clipped by 0 bases and J by 2 bases, with 8 bases between them. CDR3 region: CASSQDGLAYEQYF. In DNA form, the CDR3 reads TGTGCCAGCAGCCAAGATGGGCTAGCCTACGAGCAGTACTTC.

The chain is built from TRBV27 and TRBJ1-6; D gene unclear. Trimming removed 3 bases at V and 9 bases at J, with 12 bases between. The V gene's germline CDR1 is MNHEY and CDR2 SMNVEV (reference sequence). CDR3 length: 14 amino acids. CDR3 in DNA: TGTGCCAGCAGTTTGGAGGGCCCTCGTTCACCCCTCCACTTT. This codes for CASSLEGPRSPLHF.

The rearrangement uses TRBV5-1 and TRBJ2-3; 11 bases agree with TRBD2. V trimming: 0 bases; J trimming: 2 bases; junction bases outside the gene matches: 8. The germline CDR1 and CDR2 sequences are SGHRS and YFSETQ. The CDR3 is 18 amino acids. In nucleotides, the CDR3 is TGCGCCAGCAGCTTGGCATCGACTAGCGGGGAAATCACAGATACGCAGTATTTT. This gives the protein CASSLASTSGEITDTQYF.

This clonotype appeared many times. The chain carries TRBV5-1 and TRBJ2-1, with TRBD1 matching 7 bases. This CDR3 is built from 13 residues. Germline loops: CDR1 SGHRS, CDR2 YFSETQ. Trimming at V came to 4 bases and at J to 6 bases, leaving 4 bases not matched to a gene. The CDR3 reads CASSVGTANEQFF. The CDR3 DNA sequence: TGCGCCAGCAGCGTAGGGACAGCCAATGAGCAGTTCTTC.

The CDR3 sequence: CASSHYTPRNSGNTIYF. The CDR3 bases are TGTGCCAGCAGCCATTATACACCACGGAACTCTGGAAACACCATATATTTT. The chain has TRBV3-1 and TRBJ1-3; D is unresolved. Trimming pared 3 bases from V and 0 bases from J, leaving 15 bases between. CDR3 length equals 17 residues. Germline CDR1 LGHDT, CDR2 YNNKEL (reference sequence).

This clonotype was detected once. This chain connects TRBV9 to TRBJ1-6; possibly TRBD1 for D (6 bases). The CDR3 totals 15 residues. V was trimmed by 4 bases and J by 9 bases, leaving 17 bases between them. Germline CDR1 is SGDLS and CDR2 is YYNGEE. The CDR3 DNA reads TGTGCCAGCAGCCCAACCAGGGGAGTTTTTTCACCCCTCCACTTT. It encodes CASSPTRGVFSPLHF.

This clonotype occurred a few times. CDR3 coding DNA: TGTGCCAGCAGCCACCGTATCGGCTCCTACGAGCAGTACTTC. Residues: CASSHRIGSYEQYF. The chain couples TRBV7-2 to TRBJ2-7; D uncertain. This CDR3 comprises 14 residues. The V end lost 5 bases, the J end lost 0 bases, and 11 bases lay between the germline ends. Germline loops: CDR1 SGHTA, CDR2 FQGNSA.